The present T cell receptor beta chain was sequenced within a study of shared clonotypes between healthy human individuals. The CDR3 consists of 14 residues. Germline CDR1 reads MNHEY; CDR2 reads SMNVEV (reference sequence). The V end lost 7 bases, the J end lost 2 bases, and 15 bases lay between the germline ends. CD45RO-negative cells were positively selected for CCR7, leaving out terminally differentiated effector memory CD45RA+ cells. Replicate PCRs for sorted subsets used 200 ng DNA; this equaled tens of thousands of T cell genomes. Profiled with immunoSEQ multiplex PCR; TCRdb holds only in-frame clones, not every one. The sample yields around 2,000,000 clones, about 94% seen once.

This sequence joins TRBV27 and TRBJ2-7; D possibly corresponds to TRBD1 (6 bases). This sequence originates from a man between 18 and 35 years old in good health. Sequencing input: naive CD8+ T cells sorted from blood. As DNA, the CDR3 is TGTGCCAGCAAACCACAGGGTTACGCCTACGAGCAGTACTTC. Amino acids: CASKPQGYAYEQYF.